This TCR beta chain was captured in a study of vaccination and CD4 T cells after COVID-19. Cultured CD4+ T-cell DNA underwent Oncomine TCR Beta short-read sequencing. Genomic DNA was isolated from CD4+ T cells that had been cultured. Each CDR3 protein gets one entry after TCRdb re-called the PCR reads with MiXCR. The sample lists under 15,000 distinct CDR3 sequences; about half were seen once. V lost 7 bases and J lost 3; bases outside the gene matches: 1. This CDR3 has 12 amino acids. Germline V lookup: CDR1 SNHLY, CDR2 FYNNEI. The treatment denotes: approximately nine-day PBMC culture with coronavirus spike peptide pools or control peptides (ViraFEST assay). Days 3 and 7 were when half the medium was replaced with fresh IL-2 medium. Of note for this clonotype: Its antigen is as yet unknown.

The receptor comes from a human donor who had recovered from COVID-19. This rearrangement joins TRBV2 to TRBJ2-7; 9 nucleotides agree with TRBD1. Sequenced input: CD4+ T cells from blood, cultured in vitro. In nucleotides, the CDR3 is TGTGCCAGCACGACAGGGGGCTACGAGCAGTACTTC. Translating it yields CASTTGGYEQYF.